This T cell receptor (beta chain) was recorded in a study of response to subunit inactivated influenza vaccine. Findings and limits, study-wide: After each seasonal influenza vaccination, few new T cells are recruited, the authors suggested.

The germline gives CDR1 DFQATT, CDR2 SNEGSKA (reference sequence). CDR3 size: 9 residues. Trimming pared 6 bases from V and 6 bases from J, leaving 4 bases between. In TCRdb, the RT-PCR reads were re-called with MiXCR into one record per CDR3 protein. The sample lists about 190,000 distinct CDR3 sequences; approximately 14% were seen once. Comments on this clonotype: Its matching antigen is unknown.

Sequencing was performed on CD8+ T cells sorted from PBMCs, taken 4 to 6 days after vaccination. The TCR was taken from a man over 45 who received an inactivated influenza vaccine. The chain is built from TRBV20-1 and TRBJ2-3; D ambiguous. The CDR3: CSATDTQYF. CDR3 DNA sequence: TGCAGTGCCACCGATACGCAGTATTTT.